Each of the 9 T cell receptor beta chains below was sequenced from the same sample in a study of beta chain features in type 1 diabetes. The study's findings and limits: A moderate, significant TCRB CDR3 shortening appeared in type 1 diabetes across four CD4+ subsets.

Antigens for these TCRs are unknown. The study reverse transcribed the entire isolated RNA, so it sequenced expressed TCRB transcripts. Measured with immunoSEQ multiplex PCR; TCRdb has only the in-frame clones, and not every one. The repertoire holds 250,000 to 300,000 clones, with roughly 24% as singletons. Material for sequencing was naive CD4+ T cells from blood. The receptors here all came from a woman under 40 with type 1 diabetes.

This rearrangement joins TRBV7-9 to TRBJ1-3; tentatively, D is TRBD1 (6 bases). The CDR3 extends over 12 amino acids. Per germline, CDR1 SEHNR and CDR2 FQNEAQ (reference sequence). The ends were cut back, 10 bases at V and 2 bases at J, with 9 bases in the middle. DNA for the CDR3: TGTGCCATCAGGACAGCTGGAAACACCATATATTTT. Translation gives CAIRTAGNTIYF.

CDR3 bases: TGTGCCAGCAGTGTAAGGTCAGGCAACTATGGCTACACCTTC. It translates to CASSVRSGNYGYTF. V gene TRBV2 combines with J gene TRBJ1-2; D call uncertain. Trimming removed 4 bases from V and 2 bases from J, with 11 bases in between. The germline V gene has CDR1 SNHLY and CDR2 FYNNEI. This CDR3 comprises 14 residues.

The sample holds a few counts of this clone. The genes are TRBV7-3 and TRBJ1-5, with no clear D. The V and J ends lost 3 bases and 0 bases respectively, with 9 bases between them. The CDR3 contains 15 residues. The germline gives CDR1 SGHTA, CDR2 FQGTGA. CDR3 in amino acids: CASSLGRYSNQPQHF. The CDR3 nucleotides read TGTGCCAGCAGCTTGGGCAGATATAGCAATCAGCCCCAGCATTTT.

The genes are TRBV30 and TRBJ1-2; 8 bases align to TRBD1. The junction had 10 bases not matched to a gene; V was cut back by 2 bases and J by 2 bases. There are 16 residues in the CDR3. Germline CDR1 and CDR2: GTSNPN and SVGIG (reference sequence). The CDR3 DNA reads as TGTGCCTGGAGTTCGTTTGTGCGACAGGGGAACTATGGCTACACCTTC. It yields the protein CAWSSFVRQGNYGYTF.

The CDR3 DNA sequence: TGCGCCAGCTGGGAGTCGGAGACCCAGTACTTC. Protein sequence: CASWESETQYF. The V call is TRBV5-1, the J call TRBJ2-5, with a tentative D call TRBD2 (5 bases). V gave up 7 bases and J gave up 5 bases, with 9 bases separating them. The V gene's germline CDR1 is SGHRS and CDR2 YFSETQ. This CDR3 comprises 11 residues. Looking up the rest from reference TRBV5-1 and TRBJ2-5 gives the full variable domain: KAGVTQTPRYLIKTRGQQVTLSCSPISGHRSVSWYQQTPGQGLQFLFEYFSETQRNKGNFPGRFSGRQFSNSRSEMNVSTLELGDSALYLCASWESETQYFGPGTRLLVL.

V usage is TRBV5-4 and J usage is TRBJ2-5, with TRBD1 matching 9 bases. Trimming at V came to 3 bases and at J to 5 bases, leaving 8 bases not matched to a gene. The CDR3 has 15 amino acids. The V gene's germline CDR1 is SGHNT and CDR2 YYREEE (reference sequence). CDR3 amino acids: CASSYPGQGLETQYF. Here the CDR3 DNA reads TGTGCCAGCAGCTACCCGGGACAGGGCTTGGAGACCCAGTACTTC.

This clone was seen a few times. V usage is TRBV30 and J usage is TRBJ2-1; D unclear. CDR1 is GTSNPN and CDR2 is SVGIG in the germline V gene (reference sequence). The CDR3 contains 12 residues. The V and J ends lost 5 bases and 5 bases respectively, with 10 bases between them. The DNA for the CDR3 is TGTGCCTGGGCGCCCCGAGACAATGAGCAGTTCTTC. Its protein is CAWAPRDNEQFF.

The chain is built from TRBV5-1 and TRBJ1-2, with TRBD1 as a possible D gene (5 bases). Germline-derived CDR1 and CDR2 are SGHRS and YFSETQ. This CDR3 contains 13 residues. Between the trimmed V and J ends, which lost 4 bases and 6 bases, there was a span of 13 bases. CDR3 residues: CASSRVRVDGYTF. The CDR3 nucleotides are TGCGCCAGCAGCCGCGTCAGGGTGGATGGCTACACCTTC.

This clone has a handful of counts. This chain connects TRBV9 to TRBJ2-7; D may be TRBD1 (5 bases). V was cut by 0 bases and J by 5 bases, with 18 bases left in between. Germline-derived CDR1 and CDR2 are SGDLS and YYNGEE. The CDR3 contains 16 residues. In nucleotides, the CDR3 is TGTGCCAGCAGCGTAGATGGCAGGGTAAGCGAGGACGAGCAGTACTTC. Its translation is CASSVDGRVSEDEQYF.